One and the same sample provided the 4 T cell receptor beta chains below, sequenced in a study of blood T cells in healthy people across ages. It was with a sample-barcoded 5' primer and a J-beta primer mix that a second PCR of roughly 7 to 12 cycles was run. From the 5' RACE reads, TCRdb called clonotypes with MiXCR, one entry per CDR3 protein. The sample holds 1,800,000 or so distinct CDR3 sequences, roughly two fifths seen once. Sequenced input: blood. The source is a human donor in good health.

The chain is built from TRBV7-9 and TRBJ2-1, with D uncertain. The CDR3 extends over 16 amino acids. V lost 3 bases and J lost 0, with 12 bases in between. Germline V gives CDR1 SEHNR, CDR2 FQNEAQ (reference sequence). The CDR3, as DNA: TGTGCCAGCAGCTTCTCCCCCCTTCCCTCCTACAATGAGCAGTTCTTC. The encoded protein is CASSFSPLPSYNEQFF.

This clonotype occurred many times. This chain connects TRBV10-3 to TRBJ2-1, with unresolved D. V shed 0 bases and J shed 8 bases, with 8 bases lying between them. Germline CDR1 ENHRY, CDR2 SYGVKD. The CDR3 has 13 residues. CDR3 sequence: CAISESFGDEQFF. The CDR3 DNA reads TGTGCCATCAGTGAGTCATTTGGTGATGAGCAGTTCTTC.

This chain uses TRBV24-1 with TRBJ2-3; D unresolved. Germline-derived CDR1 and CDR2 are KGHDR and SFDVKD. Trimming left V 10 bases short and J 6 bases short, with 4 bases between. The CDR3 runs 9 residues. This chain's CDR3 is CATTDTQYF. For the CDR3, the DNA is TGTGCCACAACGGATACGCAGTATTTT.

This clonotype was seen a few times. The rearrangement joins TRBV6-2 or TRBV6-3 to TRBJ2-7; D not resolved. The germline V and J ends were trimmed by 2 bases and 4 bases, with 12 bases remaining between them. The CDR3 spans 14 residues. Per the germline V gene, CDR1 is MNHEY and CDR2 is SVGEGT. The CDR3 DNA follows: TGTGCCAGCAGTTACGGGCGAGAGTCTTACGAGCAGTACTTC. It translates to CASSYGRESYEQYF.